This T cell receptor (beta chain) was profiled in a study of beta chain features in type 1 diabetes. This clone was counted only a few times. The investigators reverse transcribed all of the isolated RNA, so they sequenced expressed TCRB transcripts. Sequencing used immunoSEQ multiplex PCR; TCRdb keeps in-frame clones, though not all of them. The sample lists fewer than 500,000 clones; approximately 13% were seen once. Germline lookup yields CDR1 LNHDA and CDR2 SQIVND (reference sequence). V gave up 7 bases and J gave up 1 base, with 13 bases separating them. The CDR3 covers 14 residues. Every donor provided one heparinised blood draw, which averaged about 110 mL.

What was sequenced was naive CD4+ T cells from blood. This chain links TRBV19 with TRBJ1-1; possible D gene TRBD1, 5 bases. This sequence was found in a man aged 30 to 39 in good health. The DNA for the CDR3 is TGTGCCAGTACCTGGGCAGGGAGGAACACTGAAGCTTTCTTT. This translates into CASTWAGRNTEAFF.